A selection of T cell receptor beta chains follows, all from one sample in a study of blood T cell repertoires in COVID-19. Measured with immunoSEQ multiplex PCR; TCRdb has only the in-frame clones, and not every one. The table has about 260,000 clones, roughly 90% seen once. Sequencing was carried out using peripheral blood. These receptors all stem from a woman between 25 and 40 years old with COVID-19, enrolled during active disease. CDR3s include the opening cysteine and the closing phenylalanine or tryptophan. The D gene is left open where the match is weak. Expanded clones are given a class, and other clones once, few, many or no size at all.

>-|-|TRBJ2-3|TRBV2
TGTGCCAGCAGTGAGGGGAGTAGCACAGATACGCAGTATTTT
CASSEGSSTDTQYF
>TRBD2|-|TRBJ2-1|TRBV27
TGTGCCAGCAGTCCCCGGAGAAGCGGGAGTTATTACAATGAGCAGTTCTTC
CASSPRRSGSYYNEQFF
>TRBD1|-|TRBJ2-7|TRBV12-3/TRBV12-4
TGTGCCAGCAGTCCAGGGGGCCGGGGGTACTTC
CASSPGGRGYF
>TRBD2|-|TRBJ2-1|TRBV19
TGTGCCAGTAAAGGTCTAGCGGGAGGTTTCGGTGAGCAGTTCTTC
CASKGLAGGFGEQFF
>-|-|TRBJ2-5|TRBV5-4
TGTGCCAGCAGCTTGGTTCCAGGGCTGGAGACCCAGTACTTC
CASSLVPGLETQYF
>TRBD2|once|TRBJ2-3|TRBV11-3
TGTGCCAGCAGCCCTAGCGGGAGGTACACAGATACGCAGTATTTT
CASSPSGRYTDTQYF
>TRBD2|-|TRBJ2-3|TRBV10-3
TGTGCCATCAGTGAGGTACTAGCGGGATCAGCAGATACGCAGTATTTT
CAISEVLAGSADTQYF
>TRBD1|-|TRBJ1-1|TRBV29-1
TGCAGCGTTGATCGACCGGGACAGGGAAGGAGTTTCTTT
CSVDRPGQGRSFF
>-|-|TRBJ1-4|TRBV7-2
-
CASSFGGGAVFF
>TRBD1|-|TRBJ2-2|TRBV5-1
TGCGCCAGCAGCCTACGACAGGGTTTGACTCGACGAGGGACCGGGGAGCTGTTTTTT
CASSLRQGLTRRGTGELFF
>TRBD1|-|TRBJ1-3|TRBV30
TGTGCCTGCCAAAGGACAGGGGGAAACACCATATATTTT
CACQRTGGNTIYF
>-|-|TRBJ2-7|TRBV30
TGTGCCTGGAGTGGGAAGAGGCGTAGTGAGCAGTACTTC
CAWSGKRRSEQYF
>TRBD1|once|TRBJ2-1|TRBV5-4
TGTGCCAGCAAACCCGGGACAGGGGTCGGTGAGCAGTTCTTC
CASKPGTGVGEQFF
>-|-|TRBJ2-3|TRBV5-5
TGTGCCAGCTGGACGAGTAGCGGTAACACAGATACGCAGTATTTT
CASWTSSGNTDTQYF
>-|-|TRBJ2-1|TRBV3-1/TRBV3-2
TGTGCCAGCAGCCAAACCGGGACTTTCAATAATGAGCAGTTCTTC
CASSQTGTFNNEQFF
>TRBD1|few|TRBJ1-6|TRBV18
TGTGCCAGCTCAGAACAGGGGTTCTATAATTCACCCCTCCACTTT
CASSEQGFYNSPLHF
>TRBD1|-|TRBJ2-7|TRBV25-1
TGTGCCAGCGTGAGGACAGGGGATTACGAGCAGTACTTC
CASVRTGDYEQYF
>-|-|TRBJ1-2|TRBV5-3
TGTGCCAGAAGGATCGGACTTCCCTATGGCTACACCTTC
CARRIGLPYGYTF
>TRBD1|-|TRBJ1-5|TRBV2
TGTGCCAGCTTCGACAGGGGAGTAGGTCAGCCCCAGCATTTT
CASFDRGVGQPQHF
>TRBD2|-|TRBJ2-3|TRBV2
TGTGCCAGCCTAGTGGGGACTATCACAGATACGCAGTATTTT
CASLVGTITDTQYF
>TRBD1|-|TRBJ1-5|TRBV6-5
TGTGCCAGTCACAGGGGTCGTCAGCCCCAGCATTTT
CASHRGRQPQHF
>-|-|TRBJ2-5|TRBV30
TGTGCCTGGACAGGGAGGGAGACCCAGTACTTC
CAWTGRETQYF
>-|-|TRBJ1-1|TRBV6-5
TGTGCCAGCAGTTTCGGGACACCTGAAGCTTTCTTT
CASSFGTPEAFF
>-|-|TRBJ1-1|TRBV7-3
TGTGCCAGCAGCTTAGGACACTTCTCGAACACTGAAGCTTTCTTT
CASSLGHFSNTEAFF
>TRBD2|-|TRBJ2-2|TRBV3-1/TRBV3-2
TGTGCCAGCAGCCAAGTCGGGCGGGGGTCGAACACCGGGGAGCTGTTTTTT
CASSQVGRGSNTGELFF
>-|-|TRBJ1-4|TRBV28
TGTGCCAGCAGTTTAACTGGGGGCATTAATGAAAAACTGTTTTTT
CASSLTGGINEKLFF
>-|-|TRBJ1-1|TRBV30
TGTGCCTGGAGTGGAGGGATCACTGAAGCTTTCTTT
CAWSGGITEAFF
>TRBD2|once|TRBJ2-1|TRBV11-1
TGTGCCAGCAGACCCCTAGCGGGGATCTCCAATGAGCAGTTCTTC
CASRPLAGISNEQFF
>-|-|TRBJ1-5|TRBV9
TGTGCCAGCAGTAGCGGGAGGGAGGGACAGCCCCAGCATTTT
CASSSGREGQPQHF
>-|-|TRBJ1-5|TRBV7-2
TGTGCCAGCAGCTCCTCCGGGACAAGACTTTATAGCAATCAGCCCCAGCATTTT
CASSSSGTRLYSNQPQHF
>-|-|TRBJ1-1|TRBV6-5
TGTGCCAGCAGACGAGGGGAGGGGACTGAAGCTTTCTTT
CASRRGEGTEAFF
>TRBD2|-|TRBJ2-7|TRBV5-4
TGTGCCAGCAGGGATGGGACTAGCGGGGTTGTGGAGCAGTACTTC
CASRDGTSGVVEQYF
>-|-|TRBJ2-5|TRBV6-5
TGTGCCAGCACGGGCGGGATAAAAGAGACCCAGTACTTC
CASTGGIKETQYF
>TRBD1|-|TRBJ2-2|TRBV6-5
TGTGCCAGCAGTTACTTTCCGGGACAGGGGGGCGGGGAGCTGTTTTTT
CASSYFPGQGGGELFF
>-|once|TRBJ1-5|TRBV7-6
TGTGCCAGCAGCCGGGGGGTAAATCAGCCCCAGCATTTT
CASSRGVNQPQHF
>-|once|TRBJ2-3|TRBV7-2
TGTGCCAGCAGCTTAGATGGCCGATTACCAGATACGCAGTATTTT
CASSLDGRLPDTQYF
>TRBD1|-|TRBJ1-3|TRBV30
TGTGCCTGGAGTTCCGGGACAGGGATCACTGGAAACACCATATATTTT
CAWSSGTGITGNTIYF
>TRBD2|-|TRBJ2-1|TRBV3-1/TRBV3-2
TGTGCCAGTCAGGCCGGGACTAGCGTTTACAATGAGCAGTTCTTC
CASQAGTSVYNEQFF
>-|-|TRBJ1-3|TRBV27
TGTGCCAGCAGCCTACAGGGAACCTCTGGAAACACCATATATTTT
CASSLQGTSGNTIYF
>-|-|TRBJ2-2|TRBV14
TGTGCCAGCAGCCAAGAGTTTTTGGACTACCCCCCCACCGGGGAGCTGTTTTTT
CASSQEFLDYPPTGELFF
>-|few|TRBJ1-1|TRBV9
TGTGCCAGCAGCGTAAGGCAGGCGGGGACTGAAGCTTTCTTT
CASSVRQAGTEAFF
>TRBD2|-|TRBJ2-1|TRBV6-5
TGTGCCAGCAGTTACTCGGGACTAGCATACAATGAGCAGTTCTTC
CASSYSGLAYNEQFF
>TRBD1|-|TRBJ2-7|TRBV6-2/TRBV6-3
TGTGCCAGCAGCCGCCCGGGACAGACCTACGAGCAGTACTTC
CASSRPGQTYEQYF
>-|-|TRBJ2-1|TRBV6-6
TGTGCCAGCAGGATCGACACAGGGATCTACAATGAGCAGTTCTTC
CASRIDTGIYNEQFF
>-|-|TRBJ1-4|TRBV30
TGTGCCTGGAGTGTACGTCAATTAGAGAAAAAACTGTTTTTT
CAWSVRQLEKKLFF
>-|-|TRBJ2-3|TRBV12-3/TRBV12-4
TGTGCCAGTTCAGTGGCATTGTTCGATACGCAGTATTTT
CASSVALFDTQYF
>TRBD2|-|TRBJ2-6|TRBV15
TGTGCCACCAGCCCCCCCGGGGGGACTAGCGGGAAGGCTGGGGCCAACGTCCTGACTTTC
CATSPPGGTSGKAGANVLTF
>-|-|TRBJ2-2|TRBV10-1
TGCGCCAGCGTCCCCTACCAGGACTGGGGGAACACCGGGGAGCTGTTTTTT
CASVPYQDWGNTGELFF
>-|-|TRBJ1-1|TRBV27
TGTGCCAGCGGGGACCTACAGGGAGTAGGCACTGAAGCTTTCTTT
CASGDLQGVGTEAFF
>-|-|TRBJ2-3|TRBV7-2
TGTGCCAGCAGCCCCCCCCGAGGTGATACGCAGTATTTT
CASSPPRGDTQYF
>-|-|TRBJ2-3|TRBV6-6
TGTGCCAGCAAGGAGTCGGGCACAGATACGCAGTATTTT
CASKESGTDTQYF
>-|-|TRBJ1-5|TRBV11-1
TGTGCCAGCAGCCTCGGGGTGTTTCAGCCCCAGCATTTT
CASSLGVFQPQHF